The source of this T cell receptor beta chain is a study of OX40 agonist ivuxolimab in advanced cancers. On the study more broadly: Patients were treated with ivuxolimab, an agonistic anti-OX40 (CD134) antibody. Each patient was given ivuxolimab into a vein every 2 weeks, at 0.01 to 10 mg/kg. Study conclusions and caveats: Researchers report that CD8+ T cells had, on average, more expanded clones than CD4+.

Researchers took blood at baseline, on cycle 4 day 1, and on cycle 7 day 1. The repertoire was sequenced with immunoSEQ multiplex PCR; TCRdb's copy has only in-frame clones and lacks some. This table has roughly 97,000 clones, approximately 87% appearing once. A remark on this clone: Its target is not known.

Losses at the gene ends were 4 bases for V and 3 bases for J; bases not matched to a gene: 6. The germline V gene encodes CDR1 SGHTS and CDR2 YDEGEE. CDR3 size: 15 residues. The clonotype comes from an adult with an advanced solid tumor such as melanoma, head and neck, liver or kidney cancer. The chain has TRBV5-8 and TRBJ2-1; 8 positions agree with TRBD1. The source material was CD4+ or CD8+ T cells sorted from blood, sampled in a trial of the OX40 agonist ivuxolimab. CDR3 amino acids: CASSAGQVFYNEQFF. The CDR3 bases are TGTGCCAGCAGCGCGGGACAGGTCTTCTACAATGAGCAGTTCTTC.